A single sample gave rise to the 3 T cell receptor beta chains below, sequenced in a study of T cell clonality in common variable immunodeficiency. Profiled with immunoSEQ multiplex PCR; TCRdb holds only in-frame clones, not every one. The sample contains 42,000 or so clones, none of them singletons. The material sequenced was peripheral blood mononuclear cells. The receptors stem from a person aged 18 to 75 in good health.

This clone appeared many times. The CDR3 end lies 3 residues beyond the end of the read and is filled in from the germline J gene. The chain is built from TRBV3-1 (or the pseudogene TRBV3-2) and TRBJ2-5, with 12 bases that match TRBD2. V was pared by 4 bases and J by 1 base, with 7 bases of the junction left unmatched. CDR1 is LGHDT and CDR2 is YNNKEL in the germline V gene (reference sequence). CDR3 size: 17 residues. Incomplete CDR3 DNA: TGTGCCAGCAGCCGCCAGACTAGCGGGGGCCGCCAAGAGACC. Its protein is CASSRQTSGGRQET. The full CDR3 protein is CASSRQTSGGRQETQYF.

This clone has ten or more counts. An end of the junction does not agree with germline; a read error may underlie this. Incomplete CDR3 DNA: TGCCCCAGCAGCTGGGTCGGGTTAACTGAA. It codes for CPSSWVGLTE. The complete CDR3 protein is CPSSWVGLTEAFF. The chain links TRBV5-1 to TRBJ1-1; the D is unclear. The missing CDR3 end, 3 residues past where the read stops, is filled in from the germline J gene. Germline CDR1 reads SGHRS; CDR2 reads YFSETQ. CDR3 length: 13 amino acids.

This clone was recorded many times. Read data end 3 residues before the CDR3 end; the end is taken from the germline J gene. The chain joins TRBV5-6 to TRBJ1-3; D is possibly TRBD1 (6 bases). Per the germline V gene, CDR1 is SGHDT and CDR2 is YYEEEE. Trimming pared 0 bases from V and 2 bases from J, leaving 6 bases between. The CDR3 length is 14 residues. CDR3 bases read: TGTGCCAGCAGCTTGGGGACAGCTGGAAACACC. Protein sequence: CASSLGTAGNT. The entire CDR3 protein is CASSLGTAGNTIYF. The variable domain in full, completed from reference TRBV5-6 and TRBJ1-3, reads DAGVTQSPTHLIKTRGQQVTLRCSPKSGHDTVSWYQQALGQGPQFIFQYYEEEERQRGNFPDRFSGHQFPNYSSELNVNALLLGDSALYLCASSLGTAGNTIYFGEGSWLTVV.